The 11 T cell receptor beta chains presented below share a single source sample, sequenced in a study of technical replicates of blood from a handful of donors. Produced via immunoSEQ multiplex PCR; TCRdb's table is partial and in-frame only. This sample has 80,000 to 95,000 clones; 96% occur once, and the top ten carry 0.36%. The sequencing sample was made of T cells isolated from PBMCs. Receptors originate from a human donor in good health.

This chain uses TRBV9 with TRBJ2-7; 9 positions match TRBD2. CDR1 and CDR2 (germline): SGDLS, YYNGEE. This CDR3 has 15 residues. After removal of 0 bases from V and 4 bases from J, the junction contained 5 bases not matched to a gene. As DNA, the CDR3 is TGTGCCAGCAGCGTAGCCAGCGGGAGGTCGTACGAGCAGTACTTC. Amino acids: CASSVASGRSYEQYF.

The chain combines TRBV11-3 with TRBJ2-3, with TRBD2 identical over 7 bases. V dropped 3 bases and J dropped 0; count of bases not matched to a gene: 6. The CDR3 has 16 residues. Germline assignment: CDR1 SGHNT and CDR2 YENEEA. The CDR3 DNA reads TGTGCCAGCAGCTTCCTACAGCGGGACAGCACAGATACGCAGTATTTT. It encodes CASSFLQRDSTDTQYF.

The rearrangement uses TRBV11-2 and TRBJ2-3; unclear D gene. Trimming pared 7 bases from V and 0 bases from J, leaving 17 bases between. This CDR3 has 16 residues. The germline V gene has CDR1 SGHAT and CDR2 FQNNGV. The CDR3 DNA reads TGTGCCAGCACCTACACTGTGGGCGCTAGCACAGATACGCAGTATTTT. As protein: CASTYTVGASTDTQYF.

The V and J genes are TRBV11-2 and TRBJ2-3, with D possibly TRBD1 on 7 matching bases. Germline-derived CDR1 and CDR2 are SGHAT and FQNNGV. This CDR3 comprises 16 residues. V lost 5 bases to trimming and J lost 3 bases, with 18 bases between them. The CDR3 sequence is CASSPQGVAATDTQYF. In DNA form, the CDR3 reads TGTGCCAGCAGCCCTCAGGGGGTAGCGGCTACAGATACGCAGTATTTT.

V is TRBV7-2 and J is TRBJ1-1; maybe TRBD1 (5 bases). V was cut by 1 base and J by 6 bases, with 12 bases left in between. Germline V lookup: CDR1 SGHTA, CDR2 FQGNSA. CDR3 length: 14 amino acids. This CDR3 reads CASSLDGARSEAFF. The CDR3 region has the DNA TGTGCCAGCAGCTTAGATGGGGCAAGGTCTGAAGCTTTCTTT.

The CDR3 sequence: CASSELAGVMVWETQYF. The CDR3 DNA is TGTGCCAGCAGTGAACTAGCGGGAGTCATGGTTTGGGAGACCCAGTACTTC. The chain joins TRBV6-1 to TRBJ2-5; 10 bases line up with TRBD2. The CDR3 totals 17 residues. Germline V gene lookup returns CDR1 MNHNS and CDR2 SASEGT. Germline trimming cut 2 bases from V and 5 bases from J; bases unmatched to any gene: 11.

The chain has TRBV28 and TRBJ1-2, with a possible D match to TRBD1 (5 bases). The V end was cut by 6 bases, the J end by 10 bases, with 18 bases between. The CDR3 covers 13 residues. CDR1 is MDHEN and CDR2 is SYDVKM in the germline V gene. The CDR3: CASSPPGGEDYTF. CDR3 DNA: TGTGCCAGCAGCCCCCCGGGGGGGGAGGACTACACCTTC.

This chain connects TRBV6-1 to TRBJ1-5; 7 bases are shared with TRBD1. V lost 4 bases to trimming and J lost 5 bases; unmatched junction nucleotides: 14. This CDR3 spans 17 amino acids. The V gene's germline CDR1 is MNHNS and CDR2 SASEGT. CDR3 in DNA: TGTGCCAGCAGTGCATCCTACCTCAGGGGGTCTTATCAGCCCCAGCATTTT. It translates to CASSASYLRGSYQPQHF.

The V call is TRBV5-8, the J call TRBJ2-3; D remains ambiguous. The CDR3 runs to 13 residues. Germline V gives CDR1 SGHTS, CDR2 YDEGEE. Trimming took 9 bases from V and 0 from J, leaving 11 bases between them. The CDR3 DNA reads as TGTGCCAACGGAGCGACTAGCACAGATACGCAGTATTTT. Its translation: CANGATSTDTQYF.

The chain employs TRBV5-1 and TRBJ2-1; no reliable D call. Germline CDR1 SGHRS, CDR2 YFSETQ. V lost 0 bases to trimming and J lost 0 bases, with 4 bases between them. The CDR3 runs to 14 residues. The CDR3 DNA is TGCGCCAGCAGCTTGGACAACTCCTACAATGAGCAGTTCTTC. It encodes CASSLDNSYNEQFF.

The chain couples TRBV19 to TRBJ2-5; TRBD2 aligns across 11 bases. J gave up 5 bases and V 6 bases, and 11 bases lay outside the gene matches. Looked up from germline, CDR1 is LNHDA and CDR2 is SQIVND (reference sequence). The length of the CDR3 is 16 residues. The CDR3 nucleotides are TGTGCCAGTAGCTCCGGGACTAGCGGAAATTTGGAGACCCAGTACTTC. This codes for CASSSGTSGNLETQYF.